Detailed here is one TCR beta chain. This CDR3 region has 14 residues. V lost 4 bases to trimming and J lost 3 bases; unmatched junction nucleotides: 5. Germline V gene lookup returns CDR1 LNHDA and CDR2 SQIVND (reference sequence). A Seattle source enrolled patients during active infection and followed them longitudinally. This sample was included in a study of blood T cell repertoires in COVID-19. Study in general: Some COVID-19 samples were acute and others convalescent; all came from the United States, Italy and Spain.

In the original workflow: Scientists estimated how many nucleated cells there were by amplifying reference gene primers. Repertoires were generated with immunoSEQ multiplex PCR, while TCRdb's copy carries only in-frame clones and drops some. Clone size and the V and J calls come from that table; the DNA yielded D and trimming. Of a few hundred thousand clones detected, roughly 90% appear once; the ten largest clones hold 2.5% to 3.5%. J is TRBJ1-2 and V is TRBV19; TRBD1 matches 7 bases. The sequence was collected from a woman in her 30s with COVID-19, enrolled during active disease. Sequencing was done on a sample of peripheral blood. Here the CDR3 reads CASSTQGVYYGYTF. Written as DNA, the CDR3 is TGTGCCAGTAGTACCCAGGGGGTTTACTATGGCTACACCTTC.